These 2 T cell receptor beta chains share one sample of origin, sequenced in a study of T-cell memory formation after mild COVID-19. TCRdb reanalysed the 5' RACE reads using MiXCR and keeps one entry per CDR3 protein. The data contain around 370,000 distinct CDR3 sequences, around a fifth of them seen just once; the ten biggest clones take up around 13%. The material sequenced was PBMCs or a T cell subset sorted from them (not recorded which). All receptors derive from an adult woman who had mild COVID-19 (a few samples of this study predate the infection). Cell type and time point are not known.

The rearrangement links TRBV7-8 to TRBJ2-7, with TRBD1 matching over 8 bases. Trimming cost V 7 bases and J 3 bases; bases outside gene matches: 5. This CDR3 is built from 13 residues. Germline-derived CDR1 and CDR2 are SGHVS and FQNEAQ. The CDR3 spells CASNAGGYYEQYF. CDR3 coding DNA: TGTGCCAGCAACGCAGGGGGCTACTACGAGCAGTACTTC.

This clonotype was observed a handful of times. The chain joins TRBV4-1 to TRBJ1-5; possible D gene TRBD1, 5 bases. The CDR3 has 14 residues. CDR1 is MGHRA, CDR2 YSYEKL, per germline. Deletions cut 0 bases from V and 4 bases from J, with 7 bases between. This CDR3 reads CASSQDGGNQPQHF. The CDR3 DNA reads TGCGCCAGCAGCCAAGATGGGGGGAATCAGCCCCAGCATTTT.